The 15 T cell receptor beta chains presented below share a single source sample, sequenced in a study of blood T cell repertoires in COVID-19. The table came from immunoSEQ multiplex PCR; TCRdb's copy has only in-frame clones and leaves some out. The sample lists 140,000 to 150,000 clones; 88% were seen once. Sequenced: peripheral blood. Receptor source: a human donor in a cohort sampled during active COVID-19.

This rearrangement joins TRBV19 to TRBJ2-3, with 14 bases fitting TRBD2. There are 15 residues in the CDR3. J gave up 7 bases and V 4 bases, and 4 bases lay outside the gene matches. The germline V gene encodes CDR1 LNHDA and CDR2 SQIVND (reference sequence). In DNA, the CDR3 is TGTGCCAGTAGTACGGGACTAGCGGGAGCAAATACGCAGTATTTT. This translates into CASSTGLAGANTQYF.

In regard to this clone: Additional DNA sequences in this sample encode the identical CDR3. The V call is TRBV19, the J call TRBJ2-3; 7 bases align to TRBD2. Germline V CDR1 and CDR2: LNHDA, SQIVND (reference sequence). The CDR3 covers 16 residues. V lost 2 bases, J lost 0 bases, and 5 bases stayed unmatched. In nucleotides, the CDR3 is TGTGCCAGTAGTATACGGAGCGGGACTAGCACAGATACGCAGTATTTT. Translation: CASSIRSGTSTDTQYF.

DNA of the CDR3: TGTGCCACCAGTGATGAAAGCGGGGCGACCACAGATACGCAGTATTTT. It specifies CATSDESGATTDTQYF. J is TRBJ2-3 and V is TRBV24-1, with TRBD2 identical over 7 bases. The germline V gene has CDR1 KGHDR and CDR2 SFDVKD. The CDR3 runs to 16 residues. V dropped 3 bases and J dropped 2; count of bases not matched to a gene: 7.

The chain couples TRBV19 to TRBJ1-5, with a possible D match to TRBD1 (5 bases). Germline V CDR1 and CDR2: LNHDA, SQIVND (reference sequence). The CDR3 runs 16 residues. V was cut by 5 bases and J by 4 bases, with 18 bases left in between. The CDR3 coding sequence is TGTGCCAGTAGTCTTAAACTGACAGTCGGTAATCAGCCCCAGCATTTT. As protein: CASSLKLTVGNQPQHF.

The gene calls are TRBV19 and TRBJ1-4; D is unresolved. V dropped 7 bases and J dropped 0 bases, with 6 bases sitting between them. CDR3 size: 13 residues. Germline V lookup: CDR1 LNHDA, CDR2 SQIVND (reference sequence). The DNA for the CDR3 is TGTGCCAGTAACGGGGCAACTAATGAAAAACTGTTTTTT. Translated: CASNGATNEKLFF.

The chain uses TRBV18 and TRBJ2-1; D remains unclear. Germline CDR1 reads KGHSH; CDR2 reads LQKENI. Trimming removed 3 bases at V and 7 bases at J, with 7 bases between. This CDR3 comprises 12 residues. CDR3 region: CASSPSLNEQFF. DNA of the CDR3: TGTGCCAGCTCACCGTCGTTAAATGAGCAGTTCTTC.

The chain carries TRBV19 and TRBJ2-2, with D unclear. The CDR3 is 14 amino acids. Germline V gene lookup returns CDR1 LNHDA and CDR2 SQIVND (reference sequence). V lost 4 bases and J 0 bases, leaving 6 bases between the germline ends. In nucleotides, the CDR3 is TGTGCCAGTAGTAGCCTAACGAACACCGGGGAGCTGTTTTTT. Translating it yields CASSSLTNTGELFF.

In its sample, this clone was seen once. This sequence joins TRBV28 and TRBJ2-7; TRBD1 matches at 7 bases. Germline assignment: CDR1 MDHEN and CDR2 SYDVKM. Losses at the gene ends were 8 bases for V and 5 bases for J; bases not matched to a gene: 12. The CDR3 runs to 14 residues. The CDR3 nucleotides are TGTGCCAGCTTATGGGACAGCGTGACGGACGAGCAGTACTTC. It specifies CASLWDSVTDEQYF.

This sequence joins TRBV5-6 and TRBJ1-2; D is ambiguous. V was cut by 1 base and J by 2 bases, with 9 bases left in between. The CDR3 contains 14 residues. Germline V gene lookup returns CDR1 SGHDT and CDR2 YYEEEE. The CDR3 loop is CASSLMGPNYGYTF. The CDR3, as DNA: TGTGCCAGCAGCTTGATGGGCCCCAACTATGGCTACACCTTC.

This chain uses TRBV5-1 with TRBJ1-3; weak D call: TRBD1 (5 bases). In germline, CDR1 is SGHRS, CDR2 YFSETQ. V shed 5 bases and J shed 4 bases, with 28 bases lying between them. The CDR3 covers 19 residues. The CDR3 protein is CASSRIVEVGGRAGNTIYF. As DNA, the CDR3 is TGCGCCAGCAGTAGAATCGTTGAGGTGGGGGGAAGAGCGGGAAACACCATATATTTT. The full variable domain, rest sourced from reference TRBV5-1 and TRBJ1-3, is KAGVTQTPRYLIKTRGQQVTLSCSPISGHRSVSWYQQTPGQGLQFLFEYFSETQRNKGNFPGRFSGRQFSNSRSEMNVSTLELGDSALYLCASSRIVEVGGRAGNTIYFGEGSWLTVV.

The chain recombines TRBV5-5 with TRBJ1-5; no clear D. The germline V gene has CDR1 SGHKS and CDR2 YYEKEE (reference sequence). This CDR3 has 16 amino acids. The V end was cut by 4 bases, the J end by 3 bases, with 17 bases between. CDR3 region: CASSPSYGQTNQPQHF. CDR3 nucleotides: TGTGCCAGCAGCCCGTCTTATGGGCAGACCAATCAGCCCCAGCATTTT.

The genes are TRBV4-3 and TRBJ2-4, with no clear D. CDR1 LGHNA and CDR2 YSLEER come from the germline V gene. V lost 1 base to trimming and J lost 3 bases, with 13 bases between them. The CDR3 spans 16 residues. In DNA form, the CDR3 reads TGCGCCAGCAGCCAAGTTAGACCAACTAACAAAAACATTCAGTACTTC. Translated: CASSQVRPTNKNIQYF.

The chain links TRBV29-1 to TRBJ2-2; 14 bases agree with TRBD2. The CDR3 loop spans 14 amino acids. In germline, CDR1 is SQVTM, CDR2 ANQGSEA. V dropped 6 bases and J dropped 7; count of bases not matched to a gene: 4. CDR3 amino acids: CSVGTSGSFGELFF. The CDR3 region has the DNA TGCAGCGTCGGGACTAGCGGGAGCTTCGGGGAGCTGTTTTTT.

The chain combines TRBV4-2 with TRBJ2-1; D call uncertain. CDR3 length: 13 amino acids. The V and J ends lost 1 base and 10 bases respectively, with 11 bases between them. Looked up from germline, CDR1 is LGHNA and CDR2 is YNFKEQ. The DNA of the CDR3 is TGTGCCAGCAGCCAAGCTTCCGTGGGCGAGCAGTTCTTC. Its protein product is CASSQASVGEQFF.

Here the CDR3 DNA reads TGCGCCAGCAGCTCCCTAAGACAGGGTACCACCGGGGAGCTGTTTTTT. It specifies CASSSLRQGTTGELFF. J is TRBJ2-2 and V is TRBV5-1; 7 bases align to TRBD1. Germline V gene lookup returns CDR1 SGHRS and CDR2 YFSETQ. V dropped 3 bases and J dropped 4; count of bases not matched to a gene: 9. The CDR3 is 16 amino acids. The variable domain in full, with the rest retrieved from reference TRBV5-1 and TRBJ2-2, is KAGVTQTPRYLIKTRGQQVTLSCSPISGHRSVSWYQQTPGQGLQFLFEYFSETQRNKGNFPGRFSGRQFSNSRSEMNVSTLELGDSALYLCASSSLRQGTTGELFFGEGSRLTVL.